A single sample gave rise to the 26 T cell receptor beta chains below, sequenced in a study of CD8+ T cells in alopecia areata. TCR sequencing used cDNA made by reverse transcription of extracted RNA. TCRdb keeps only in-frame clones here, not all; method: immunoSEQ multiplex PCR. The data contain 90,000 to 130,000 clones, 55% to 70% of them singletons. Sequencing was done on a sample of NKG2D-low CD8+ T cells sorted from blood. The source of these receptors is a human donor with alopecia areata.

This clone showed up just a few times. This chain uses TRBV6-1 with TRBJ2-3, with D possibly matching TRBD2 (5 bases). CDR1 is MNHNS, CDR2 SASEGT, per germline. The CDR3 covers 15 residues. V lost 9 bases and J 4 bases, leaving 20 bases between the germline ends. The CDR3 sequence: CARSPRGLNADTQYF. CDR3 DNA sequence: TGTGCCAGAAGCCCTAGAGGGTTGAACGCAGATACGCAGTATTTT.

This chain links TRBV6-5 with TRBJ1-2; weak D call: TRBD1 (5 bases). Germline CDR1 MNHEY, CDR2 SVGAGI. CDR3 length equals 15 residues. Trimming pared 7 bases from V and 4 bases from J, leaving 19 bases between. CDR3 residues: CASTHNTGLGYGYTF. CDR3 bases: TGTGCCAGCACCCACAATACAGGCCTCGGCTATGGCTACACCTTC.

The chain carries TRBV19 and TRBJ2-1, with unresolved D. Germline V gene sequence: CDR1 LNHDA, CDR2 SQIVND (reference sequence). Trimming pared 7 bases from V and 2 bases from J, leaving 12 bases between. The CDR3 runs to 14 residues. Here the CDR3 reads CASTFSLTYNEQFF. As DNA, the CDR3 is TGTGCCAGTACCTTTTCTTTAACCTACAATGAGCAGTTCTTC.

The V gene is TRBV6-6, the J gene TRBJ1-2; D remains ambiguous. Trimming took 6 bases from V and 2 from J, leaving 13 bases between them. Germline values: CDR1 MNHNY, CDR2 SVGAGI (reference sequence). There are 14 residues in the CDR3. The CDR3 reads CASSGYEVNYGYTF. The CDR3, as DNA: TGTGCCAGCAGCGGATATGAGGTGAACTATGGCTACACCTTC.

This clone was detected a few times. The chain is built from TRBV19 and TRBJ2-5; 11 positions match TRBD2. Trimming took 7 bases from V and 7 from J; bases not matched to a gene: 11. Germline-derived CDR1 and CDR2 are LNHDA and SQIVND (reference sequence). The CDR3 is made up of 15 amino acids. The CDR3 sequence: CASKELAGVGATQYF. DNA for the CDR3: TGTGCCAGTAAGGAACTAGCGGGAGTTGGGGCGACCCAGTACTTC.

The genes are TRBV28 and TRBJ1-1; D gene ambiguous. There are 12 residues in the CDR3. Trimming shortened V by 5 bases and J by 5 bases, and 9 bases separated the two germline ends. CDR1 and CDR2 (germline): MDHEN, SYDVKM. CDR3 loop: CASSEGRTEAFF. The CDR3 bases are TGTGCCAGCAGTGAAGGGAGGACTGAAGCTTTCTTT.

J is TRBJ2-5 and V is TRBV4-1; D remains unclear. The J call may be wrong; the DNA end is better matched by TRBJ2-7. Germline V gene lookup returns CDR1 MGHRA and CDR2 YSYEKL. The CDR3 is 15 residues long. The CDR3 sequence is CASSQELRPPDEQYF. Here the CDR3 DNA reads TGCGCCAGCAGCCAAGAGTTGCGGCCTCCAGACGAGCAGTACTTC.

The V and J genes are TRBV7-9 and TRBJ2-5; TRBD1 might be the D (6 bases). This CDR3 is 15 amino acids long. V lost 4 bases, J lost 5 bases, and 17 bases lay in between. Per the germline V gene, CDR1 is SEHNR and CDR2 is FQNEAQ (reference sequence). The CDR3 region is CASSSTRGSRETQYF. The CDR3, as DNA: TGTGCCAGCAGCTCCACCAGGGGATCAAGGGAGACCCAGTACTTC.

This chain joins TRBV6-5 and TRBJ2-3, with D hard to call. Germline assignment: CDR1 MNHEY and CDR2 SVGAGI. The CDR3 runs 13 residues. Trimming shortened V by 6 bases and J by 4 bases, and 11 bases separated the two germline ends. The CDR3 region has the DNA TGTGCCAGCAGCTCTAGGTCCTCAGATACGCAGTATTTT. Encoded protein: CASSSRSSDTQYF.

The rearrangement uses TRBV29-1 and TRBJ2-1; possible D gene TRBD1, 5 bases. The V gene lost 7 bases and the J gene lost 4 bases, with 14 bases spanning the gap. Germline loops: CDR1 SQVTM, CDR2 ANQGSEA. The CDR3 is 13 amino acids. In DNA, the CDR3 is TGCAGCGCAGACCGTGGACAATACAATGAGCAGTTCTTC. Encoded protein: CSADRGQYNEQFF.

For this clone: Other DNA sequences in this sample translate to the same CDR3. The J gene is TRBJ2-7, the V gene TRBV5-6, with D maybe TRBD2 (5 bases). The germline V gene encodes CDR1 SGHDT and CDR2 YYEEEE. This CDR3 region has 13 residues. V was shortened by 2 bases and J by 0 bases, with 6 bases between the two germline ends. The CDR3 DNA follows: TGTGCCAGCAGCTTTGGGAGCTCCTACGAGCAGTACTTC. It translates to CASSFGSSYEQYF.

CDR3 sequence: CASGPTGSSYEQYF. DNA of the CDR3: TGTGCCAGCGGCCCGACAGGGTCTTCCTACGAGCAGTACTTC. V usage is TRBV6-1 and J usage is TRBJ2-7; 7 nucleotides align to TRBD1. This CDR3 contains 14 residues. The V gene's germline CDR1 is MNHNS and CDR2 SASEGT. Trimming took 8 bases from V and 1 from J; bases not matched to a gene: 8.

The V gene is TRBV5-4, the J gene TRBJ2-7, with TRBD1 as a possible D gene (5 bases). CDR1 and CDR2 from the germline V gene are SGHNT and YYREEE (reference sequence). This CDR3 is 18 amino acids long. Trimming took off 0 bases at V and 2 bases at J, with 21 bases between the two ends. DNA for the CDR3: TGTGCCAGCAGCTTGGCCCCTCAGGCAGGGATCTATCCCTACGAGCAGTACTTC. Amino acid sequence: CASSLAPQAGIYPYEQYF.

The table lists this clone with a few counts. The chain uses TRBV7-9 and TRBJ1-1; no firm D call. Germline V gene lookup returns CDR1 SEHNR and CDR2 FQNEAQ (reference sequence). Trimming removed 5 bases at V and 4 bases at J, with 8 bases between. The CDR3 is 12 amino acids. CDR3 in DNA: TGTGCCAGCAGCCCTACTTTCACTGAAGCTTTCTTT. This encodes CASSPTFTEAFF.

The CDR3: CASSVGVAGAKNIQYF. CDR3 sequence (DNA): TGTGCCAGCAGCGTAGGGGTGGCGGGAGCCAAAAACATTCAGTACTTC. The V and J genes are TRBV9 and TRBJ2-4; TRBD2 might be the D (5 bases). Germline V gene data show CDR1 as SGDLS and CDR2 as YYNGEE. Deletions cut 0 bases from V and 0 bases from J, with 10 bases between. The CDR3 contains 16 residues. The whole variable domain, remainder taken from reference TRBV9 and TRBJ2-4, is DSGVTQTPKHLITATGQRVTLRCSPRSGDLSVYWYQQSLDQGLQFLIQYYNGEERAKGNILERFSAQQFPDLHSELNLSSLELGDSALYFCASSVGVAGAKNIQYFGAGTRLSVL.

Comment on this clone: One end of the junction does not line up with germline, which may come from a read error. The genes are TRBV27 and TRBJ2-2; TRBD2 agrees at 8 bases. This CDR3 is built from 12 residues. The germline gives CDR1 MNHEY, CDR2 SMNVEV (reference sequence). The CDR3 is CACSPGGGELFF. In DNA form, the CDR3 reads TGTGCCTGCAGCCCCGGGGGGGGTGAGCTGTTTTTT.

The chain joins TRBV7-9 to TRBJ2-2; 9 positions match TRBD2. The germline V gene encodes CDR1 SEHNR and CDR2 FQNEAQ (reference sequence). CDR3 length equals 15 residues. The junction had 0 bases not matched to a gene; V was cut back by 4 bases and J by 0 bases. In nucleotides, the CDR3 is TGTGCCAGCAGCTCTAGCGGGGCGAACACCGGGGAGCTGTTTTTT. Translation gives CASSSSGANTGELFF.

This clone was observed a handful of times. This chain links TRBV5-1 with TRBJ1-1; TRBD1 matches at 7 bases. V shed 2 bases, J shed 4 bases, and the junction held 5 bases outside the gene matches. From germline, CDR1 is SGHRS and CDR2 YFSETQ. This CDR3 has 14 amino acids. CDR3 nucleotides: TGCGCCAGCAGCTTCAGGGGGATGAGCACTGAAGCTTTCTTT. Residues: CASSFRGMSTEAFF.

V usage is TRBV13 and J usage is TRBJ2-1; 14 nucleotides align to TRBD2. CDR1 is PRHDT and CDR2 is FYEKMQ in the germline V gene (reference sequence). V lost 5 bases to trimming and J lost 5 bases; unmatched junction nucleotides: 2. This CDR3 has 15 residues. The CDR3 bases are TGTGCCAGCAGCCGGGGACTAGCGGGAGACAATGAGCAGTTCTTC. Its translation: CASSRGLAGDNEQFF.

The J gene is TRBJ2-1, the V gene TRBV15; tentatively, D is TRBD2 (6 bases). V was trimmed by 6 bases and J by 8 bases, leaving 20 bases between them. Germline CDR1 reads LNHNV; CDR2 reads YYDKDF (reference sequence). The CDR3 has 15 residues. CDR3 region: CATRMLRRVPDEQFF. CDR3 nucleotide sequence: TGTGCCACCAGAATGTTACGGAGGGTCCCCGATGAGCAGTTCTTC.

The rearrangement uses TRBV27 and TRBJ2-1; 9 nucleotides agree with TRBD2. The CDR3 contains 15 residues. J was trimmed by 2 bases and V by 7 bases; bases with no gene match: 6. CDR1 MNHEY and CDR2 SMNVEV come from the germline V gene (reference sequence). This CDR3 is CASTSAGGPYNEQFF. The CDR3 region has the DNA TGTGCCAGCACATCGGCGGGAGGGCCCTACAATGAGCAGTTCTTC.

The CDR3 here is CAGFWGGQGYEQYF. The DNA for the CDR3 is TGTGCCGGGTTTTGGGGGGGACAGGGGTACGAGCAGTACTTC. The chain combines TRBV30 with TRBJ2-7, with 10 bases that match TRBD1. CDR1 and CDR2 from the germline V gene are GTSNPN and SVGIG (reference sequence). The CDR3 runs 14 residues. The trim removed 8 bases at V and 4 bases at J, leaving 11 bases unmatched.

The rearrangement links TRBV27 to TRBJ1-5; D unclear. Trimming removed 8 bases from V and 0 bases from J, with 8 bases in between. There are 13 residues in the CDR3. Germline values: CDR1 MNHEY, CDR2 SMNVEV (reference sequence). This chain's CDR3 is CASAAYSNQPQHF. CDR3 sequence (DNA): TGTGCCAGCGCGGCGTATAGCAATCAGCCCCAGCATTTT.

This clone was counted a few times. The genes are TRBV9 and TRBJ2-2; TRBD1 might be the D (5 bases). V was clipped by 9 bases and J by 7 bases, with 19 bases between them. The CDR3 has 14 residues. Germline V CDR1 and CDR2: SGDLS, YYNGEE. CDR3 DNA sequence: TGTGCCACCTCTGGGGCCCCCCAGGTCGGGGAGCTGTTTTTT. This encodes CATSGAPQVGELFF. Combining the CDR3 with reference TRBV9 and TRBJ2-2 gives the whole variable domain DSGVTQTPKHLITATGQRVTLRCSPRSGDLSVYWYQQSLDQGLQFLIQYYNGEERAKGNILERFSAQQFPDLHSELNLSSLELGDSALYFCATSGAPQVGELFFGEGSRLTVL.

This chain uses TRBV20-1 with TRBJ2-1, with unresolved D. Germline CDR1 DFQATT, CDR2 SNEGSKA (reference sequence). The ends were cut back, 3 bases at V and 7 bases at J, with 7 bases in the middle. This CDR3 has 11 amino acids. The CDR3 loop is CSASLWNEQFF. CDR3 DNA: TGCAGTGCTAGCTTGTGGAATGAGCAGTTCTTC.

The rearrangement links TRBV11-2 to TRBJ2-7, with 11 bases lining up with TRBD2. This CDR3 is built from 15 residues. Per the germline V gene, CDR1 is SGHAT and CDR2 is FQNNGV. V shed 5 bases and J 2 bases; nucleotides not matched to a gene: 5. CDR3 sequence reads: CASSPELAGAYEQYF. CDR3 DNA: TGTGCCAGCAGCCCCGAACTAGCGGGGGCCTACGAGCAGTACTTC.